Reported below is one T cell receptor beta chain. Its specific antigen is unknown. The record has no base qualities; no much larger clone is one base away. This entry belongs to a study of cytomegalovirus exposure and HLA in healthy donors (dated by TCRdb to about 2017). Regarding the complete study: An earlier analysis of some 620 of the donors reported about 280 Gb of sequence data and around 110 million unique TCR beta sequences obtained from roughly 170 million T cells. Genome-wide SNP genotypes for about 60% of the roughly 700 donors were used in a later genetic analysis, which treated that subset as a discovery cohort. On average, approximately 250,000 unique TCR beta nucleotide sequences were sequenced per donor among some 430 genotyped donors of the cohort, with about 17% of those sequences being non-productive. An early release covering around 630 HLA-typed donors comprised 250 to 350 gigabases of sequencing data and approximately 85 million unique TCR sequences. Roughly 5 DR-DQ haplotypes were treated as single units for association and clustering because of strong linkage in the cohort. Of the roughly 400 genotyped donors, about 80% fell in the genetic ancestry cluster associated with self-reported Caucasian donors. Alongside the repertoire data, information on donor age, sex, ethnicity and CMV serostatus was compiled. Along with the roughly 710-subject first cohort, a separate validation cohort of over 90 different subjects was used. An earlier analysis of some 600 of the donors applied high-throughput TCR beta sequencing to assess whether each TCR beta V gene segment acted as functional or pseudogenic. The T cell repertoires of 666 subjects were profiled by immunosequencing and related to cytomegalovirus serostatus. To predict cytomegalovirus infection status, the study brought together high-throughput TCR immunosequencing, statistical association of individual TCRs with disease status, and machine learning. The later analysis used no new phenotypic data to find candidate immune exposures, relying instead on TCR beta sequences and their occurrence across donors. HLA typing included class I and class II loci at four-digit resolution. A later analysis re-examined previously published TCR beta repertoires from roughly 720 donors and added high-resolution HLA genotyping to investigate patterns of TCR occurrence. Typing coverage varied by locus: about 629-630 donors for A, B, C, DRB1 and DQB1; under 550 for DQA1; around 610 for DPA1; roughly 470 for DPB1. The study aimed to test whether signatures of past pathogen exposure could be identified by cataloging public T cell receptors. All discovery cohort repertoires had been generated on a single sequencing platform. What the work shows at the level of the full study, not this receptor alone: This cohort had only TCR beta chains sequenced, and the lack of alpha or paired-chain data limited which features could be detected. In a later analysis, the rate of TCR association differed among HLA loci, with DRB1 alleles having the most associated TCRs and HLA-C alleles having the fewest. Because the 87-base-pair reads could not distinguish some IMGT-functional V segments, including TRBV6-2 and TRBV6-3, those segments were excluded. In a later genetic analysis, a missense DCLRE1C variant was associated with V-gene and J-gene trimming of TCR beta chains, and the association was replicated in an independent cohort. In a later genetic analysis, fewer N-insertions in productive TCRs were reported among donors in an Asian-associated ancestry cluster than the approximately 710-donor mean. A group of highly shared sequence variants was considered likely to be a technical artifact of the sequencing pipeline. Some 15 rarely observed V segments, including chromosome 9 orphons, were excluded from the earlier analysis of some 590 of the donors because counts were too low. Across donors, most TCR sequences were observed very rarely, whereas some public TCRs were present in many individuals. The only immune exposure information available for the cohort was CMV serostatus. Several of the top co-occurrence clusters appeared to be linked to parvovirus B19, influenza, CMV and Epstein-Barr virus, according to a later analysis. The study listed 164 TCR beta chains as associated with cytomegalovirus. Assigning TCR associations to individual alleles was difficult when HLA alleles, especially DR and DQ, strongly co-occurred. A later analysis associated about 17,000 TCR beta sequences with specific HLA alleles at a false discovery rate of 0.05. In a later analysis, HLA-associated TCR beta chains showed more clonal expansion and lower generation probabilities than non-associated chains that were equally common. In an earlier analysis of 450 to 750 of the donors, most TCR beta V segments appeared in productive rearrangements about 87% or about 30% of the time, broadly matching IMGT annotations. A few of the identified cytomegalovirus-associated TCR beta chains were confirmed in vitro to be specific for cytomegalovirus antigens. HLA typing was unavailable for some donors at each locus, so association tests used only the typed subset. Correlated functional status among segregating V segments might be attributable to linkage disequilibrium, but an unknown experimental factor could not be ruled out. The authors suggested that the approach could potentially be extended to other disease states and immunological phenotypes. Sequencing depth was assumed to be roughly uniform across donors in the presence/absence analyses, though that assumption may not hold. A further reported finding was that TCR beta sequences accurately predicted the HLA-A and HLA-B alleles for most subjects in the first cohort. Cytomegalovirus status was reported to be diagnosed by the classifier with high specificity and sensitivity in both the original and validation cohorts. According to a later analysis, most CMV-associated TCR beta chains appeared to be HLA-restricted, and the HLA associations seemed to be driven largely by CMV exposure.

The library relied on the immunoSEQ multiplex PCR assay. For the multiplex PCR, a mixture combining 60 forward primers for TCR Vbeta segments and 13 reverse primers for TCR Jbeta segments was used. The CDR3 region of rearranged TCR beta genes was amplified from genomic DNA by a multiplex PCR assay. The amplified TCR beta libraries were sequenced on the Illumina HiSeq System as 87-base-pair reads. As for how the authors treated the data: Across the roughly 600 repertoires, a later analysis counted 80 million or so unique TCR beta chains, 8.5 million to 12 million of which were shared by at least two donors. To remove PCR and sequencing errors, raw reads were error-corrected and collapsed into unique sequences using a nearest-neighbor algorithm that merged closely related sequences. V, D and J gene segments were assigned by aligning CDR3 sequences to IMGT reference sequences. For a sequence to be retained, a match of at least six nucleotides was required to both a V gene segment and a J gene segment. Rearrangements were called productive when the CDR3 lacked stop codons and stayed in frame with V and J; all others were non-productive. CDR3 was defined according to IMGT convention as the region running from the second conserved V-encoded cysteine to the conserved J-encoded phenylalanine. Sequences without an unambiguous match to a single V gene segment were excluded from the earlier analysis of 587 of the donors. In an earlier analysis of approximately 610 of the donors, V segments were called functional above 56.7% productive rearrangements and were called segregating when the between-donor standard deviation exceeded 5%. To diagnose cytomegalovirus status from the catalog of TCR beta chain sequences, a statistical classification framework was built. In a later analysis, V and J genes were assigned by comparing TCR nucleotide sequences against IMGT/GENE-DB human TR gene sequences. The TCRdist pipeline was used in a later analysis to assign CDR3 sequences and most-parsimonious VDJ recombination scenarios. In a later analysis, every TCR beta chain was defined by the combination of its CDR3 amino acid sequence and its V-gene family, and reads without a unique V-gene family were dropped. As a way to deal with suspected cross-contamination and a sequencing artifact, a later analysis dropped 450 to 600 nucleotide sequences that were highly shared and had low generation probability. In a later analysis, a clonal expansion index for each public chain was calculated from normalized within-repertoire ranks of inferred template counts. In a later analysis, generation probabilities were computed using a VDJ recombination model fitted to out-of-frame rearrangements, and the results were checked against IGoR. In a later analysis, hypergeometric tests were used to score TCR-TCR, TCR-HLA and TCR-CMV co-occurrence, with a repertoire-size bias correction applied to TCR pairs. A later analysis estimated false discovery rates by permuting HLA or CMV assignments 20 times. In a later analysis, co-occurring TCRs were grouped using DBSCAN, and TCRdist sequence similarity was added for clustering within HLA-allele-positive subsets. Co-occurrence clustering excluded repertoires with fewer than 30,000 or more than 120,000 public chains, plus five with anomalous nucleotide sharing. TCRdb carries this immuneACCESS record with in-frame sequences only. Its versions omit some clonotypes, under half of them owing to an unresolved V gene in the studies checked, with the rest unexplained. From that table come the V and J calls and clone size; the DNA was used to work out D and trimming. The sample records 200,000 to 250,000 clones, about 89% of which are singletons. The ten largest clones represent 0.9% to 1.1% of the sample.

The cohort consisted of approximately 690 healthy bone marrow donors. Cohort members were all nominally healthy when sampled, although unrecorded immune exposures were likely present. The donor tested CMV seronegative and was one of the 352 seronegative cohort members. A peripheral blood sample was provided by each donor, and peripheral blood mononuclear cells were used for TCR beta sequencing. The Qiagen DNeasy Blood Extraction Kit was used to extract genomic DNA from the blood cell samples. The germline V end is reduced by 7 bases and the J end by 3 bases; junction bases left unmatched: 8. As encoded in the germline V gene (reference sequence), CDR1 is SEHNR while CDR2 is FQNEAQ. There are 14 amino acids in the CDR3, from cysteine to phenylalanine inclusive. CDR3 DNA only is kept here, 42 bases in frame from base 1.

The clonotype was recovered from a woman younger than 30 in good health and CMV-seronegative. The rearrangement joined TRBV7-9 to TRBJ2-7, and TRBD2 matches 8 of the central bases. Sequencing was carried out using PBMCs. Here the CDR3 is given as CASITTTSGYEQYF. The nucleotide sequence is TGTGCCAGCATTACAACAACTAGCGGCTACGAGCAGTACTTC.